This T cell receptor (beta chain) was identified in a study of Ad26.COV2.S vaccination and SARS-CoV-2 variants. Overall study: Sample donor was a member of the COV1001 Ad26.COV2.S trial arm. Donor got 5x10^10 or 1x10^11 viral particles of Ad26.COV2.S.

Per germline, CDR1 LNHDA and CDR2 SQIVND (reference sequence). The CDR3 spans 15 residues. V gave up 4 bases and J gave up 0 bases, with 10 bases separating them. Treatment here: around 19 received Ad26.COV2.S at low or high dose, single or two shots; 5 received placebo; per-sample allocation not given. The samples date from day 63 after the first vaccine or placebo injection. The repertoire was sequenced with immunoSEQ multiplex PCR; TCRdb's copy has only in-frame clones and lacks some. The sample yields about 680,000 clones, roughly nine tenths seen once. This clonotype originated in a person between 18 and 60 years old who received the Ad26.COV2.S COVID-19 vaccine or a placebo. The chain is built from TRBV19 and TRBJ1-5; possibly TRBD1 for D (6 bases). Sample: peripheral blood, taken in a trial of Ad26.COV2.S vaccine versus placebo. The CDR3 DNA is TGTGCCAGTAGTACCAGGGGTGTTAGCAATCAGCCCCAGCATTTT. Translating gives CASSTRGVSNQPQHF.